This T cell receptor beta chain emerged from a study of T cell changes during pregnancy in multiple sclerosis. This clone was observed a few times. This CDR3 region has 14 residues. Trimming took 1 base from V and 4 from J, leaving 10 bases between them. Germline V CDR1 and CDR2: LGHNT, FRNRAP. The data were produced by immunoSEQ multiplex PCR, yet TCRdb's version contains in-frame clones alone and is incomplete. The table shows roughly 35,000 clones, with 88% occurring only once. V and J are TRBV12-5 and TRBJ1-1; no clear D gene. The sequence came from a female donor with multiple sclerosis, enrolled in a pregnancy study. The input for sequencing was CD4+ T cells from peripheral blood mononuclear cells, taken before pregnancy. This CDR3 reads CASGLASEGTEAFF. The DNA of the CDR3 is TGTGCTAGTGGTTTGGCGTCAGAGGGCACTGAAGCTTTCTTT.